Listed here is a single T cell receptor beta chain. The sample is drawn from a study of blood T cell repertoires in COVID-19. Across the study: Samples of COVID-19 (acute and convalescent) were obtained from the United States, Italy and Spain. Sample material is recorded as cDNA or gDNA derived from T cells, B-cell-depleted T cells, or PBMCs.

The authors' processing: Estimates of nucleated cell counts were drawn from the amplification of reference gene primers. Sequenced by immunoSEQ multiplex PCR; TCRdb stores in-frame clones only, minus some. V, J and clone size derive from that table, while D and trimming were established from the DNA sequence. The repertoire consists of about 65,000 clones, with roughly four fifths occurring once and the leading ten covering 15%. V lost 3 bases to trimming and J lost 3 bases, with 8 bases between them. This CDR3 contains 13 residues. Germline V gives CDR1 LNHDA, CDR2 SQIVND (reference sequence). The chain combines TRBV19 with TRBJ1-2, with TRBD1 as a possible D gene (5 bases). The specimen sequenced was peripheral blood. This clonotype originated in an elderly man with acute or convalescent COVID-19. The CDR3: CASSMGQDYGYTF. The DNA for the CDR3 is TGTGCCAGTAGTATGGGGCAGGACTATGGCTACACCTTC. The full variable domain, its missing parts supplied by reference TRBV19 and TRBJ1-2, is DGGITQSPKYLFRKEGQNVTLSCEQNLNHDAMYWYRQDPGQGLRLIYYSQIVNDFQKGDIAEGYSVSREKKESFPLTVTSAQKNPTAFYLCASSMGQDYGYTFGSGTRLTVV.